Presented here are 17 T cell receptor beta chains from one specimen sequenced in a study of T cell responses to AZD1222 COVID-19 vaccine. The data were produced by immunoSEQ multiplex PCR, yet TCRdb's version contains in-frame clones alone and is incomplete. Seen here are 90,000 to 150,000 clones, roughly 87% observed once, and the top ten hold about 2.5%. The sample in question was peripheral blood, obtained 28 days after the second AZD1222 dose. Receptors were obtained from an adult who received the AZD1222 COVID-19 vaccine.

The rearrangement joins TRBV30 to TRBJ2-2; no reliable D call. With 3 bases removed from V and 1 base from J, the gap between germline ends came to 6 bases. The CDR3 is made up of 13 amino acids. Germline CDR1 and CDR2: GTSNPN and SVGIG (reference sequence). CDR3 DNA sequence: TGTGCCTGGAGCGTACGGAACACCGGGGAGCTGTTTTTT. Translation: CAWSVRNTGELFF.

The chain is built from TRBV30 and TRBJ1-2; D unclear. Trimming pared 4 bases from V and 8 bases from J, leaving 17 bases between. The CDR3 length is 13 residues. Per the germline V gene, CDR1 is GTSNPN and CDR2 is SVGIG (reference sequence). The CDR3 loop reads CAWTPGRAVGYTF. The CDR3 DNA follows: TGTGCCTGGACCCCCGGGCGGGCCGTCGGCTACACCTTC.

The chain combines TRBV30 with TRBJ1-5; D uncertain. There are 13 residues in the CDR3. V lost 4 bases to trimming and J lost 9 bases, with 16 bases between them. The germline V gene has CDR1 GTSNPN and CDR2 SVGIG (reference sequence). The CDR3 DNA is TGTGCCTGGAATTACCAGGAGGGCATGCCCCAGCATTTT. Amino acid sequence: CAWNYQEGMPQHF.

This clone was picked up one time. J is TRBJ2-5 and V is TRBV12-3 or TRBV12-4, with D possibly TRBD2 on 5 matching bases. The V end was cut by 8 bases, the J end by 5 bases, with 12 bases between. This CDR3 has 12 amino acids. This chain's CDR3 is CASGGHSETQYF. The DNA of the CDR3 is TGTGCCAGCGGCGGGCACAGTGAGACCCAGTACTTC.

The rearrangement links TRBV5-5 to TRBJ1-5, with 10 bases lining up with TRBD1. V lost 0 bases, J lost 2 bases, and 5 bases stayed unmatched. This CDR3 is built from 17 residues. Germline V gene data show CDR1 as SGHKS and CDR2 as YYEKEE (reference sequence). CDR3 nucleotide sequence: TGTGCCAGCAGCTTGGTTTGGGACAGGGGTGGCAATCAGCCCCAGCATTTT. This codes for CASSLVWDRGGNQPQHF. Full variable domain (rest looked up from reference TRBV5-5 and TRBJ1-5): DAGVTQSPTHLIKTRGQQVTLRCSPISGHKSVSWYQQVLGQGPQFIFQYYEKEERGRGNFPDRFSARQFPNYSSELNVNALLLGDSALYLCASSLVWDRGGNQPQHFGDGTRLSIL.

The genes are TRBV7-2 and TRBJ2-1, with 15 bases aligning to TRBD2. There are 16 residues in the CDR3. V trimming: 5 bases; J trimming: 3 bases; junction bases outside the gene matches: 2. From germline, CDR1 is SGHTA and CDR2 FQGNSA. CDR3 nucleotide sequence: TGTGCCAGCAGCCGGACTAGCGGGGGGGTCTACAATGAGCAGTTCTTC. Its protein product is CASSRTSGGVYNEQFF.

This clone was seen just once. This chain connects TRBV15 to TRBJ2-7; possible D gene TRBD1, 5 bases. Trimming removed 0 bases from V and 5 bases from J, with 8 bases in between. CDR3 length: 13 residues. From germline, CDR1 is LNHNV and CDR2 YYDKDF (reference sequence). CDR3 residues: CATSRDFRDEQYF. The DNA of the CDR3 is TGTGCCACCAGCAGAGACTTCAGGGACGAGCAGTACTTC.

The chain is built from TRBV5-6 and TRBJ1-2; D is ambiguous. Germline CDR1 SGHDT, CDR2 YYEEEE. V dropped 4 bases and J dropped 4 bases, with 17 bases sitting between them. CDR3 length: 15 residues. DNA of the CDR3: TGTGCCAGCAGCCCTGGTGCACCCACGGGCTATGGCTACACCTTC. It translates to CASSPGAPTGYGYTF.

This sequence joins TRBV18 and TRBJ2-2; D perhaps matches TRBD1 (5 bases). This CDR3 spans 16 amino acids. Trimming removed 6 bases at V and 5 bases at J, with 19 bases between. The germline CDR1 and CDR2 sequences are KGHSH and LQKENI. CDR3 residues: CASSPSRQMGTGELFF. In DNA form, the CDR3 reads TGTGCCAGCTCGCCCTCCCGACAGATGGGAACCGGGGAGCTGTTTTTT.

The J gene is TRBJ2-1, the V gene TRBV20-1, with 9 bases matching TRBD2. V was pared by 3 bases and J by 0 bases, with 6 bases of the junction left unmatched. Germline values: CDR1 DFQATT, CDR2 SNEGSKA (reference sequence). The CDR3 totals 16 residues. The chain's CDR3 is CSASSGGGVSYNEQFF. The CDR3 region has the DNA TGCAGTGCTAGTTCCGGCGGGGGGGTCTCCTACAATGAGCAGTTCTTC.

V is TRBV7-7 and J is TRBJ2-5; 7 bases align to TRBD2. The V segment lost 10 bases and the J segment 2 bases; nucleotides outside the gene matches: 19. The CDR3 spans 17 residues. CDR1 SSHAT and CDR2 FNYEAQ come from the germline V gene (reference sequence). The CDR3 loop is CATSQGVLPGGQETQYF. Here the CDR3 DNA reads TGTGCCACCTCCCAAGGGGTCCTTCCGGGGGGACAAGAGACCCAGTACTTC. The entire variable domain, with the rest obtained from reference TRBV7-7 and TRBJ2-5, is as follows: GAGVSQSPRYKVTKRGQDVTLRCDPISSHATLYWYQQALGQGPEFLTYFNYEAQPDKSGLPSDRFSAERPEGSISTLTIQRTEQRDSAMYRCATSQGVLPGGQETQYFGPGTRLLVL.

This clone was recorded only once. V and J are TRBV9 and TRBJ2-5; the match to TRBD1 covers 8 bases. The CDR3 is 15 residues long. The V gene end was trimmed by 1 base and the J gene end by 4 bases; junction bases not matched to a gene: 6. CDR1 is SGDLS, CDR2 YYNGEE, per germline. CDR3 loop: CASSVRTGYGETQYF. As DNA, the CDR3 is TGTGCCAGCAGCGTAAGGACAGGGTACGGAGAGACCCAGTACTTC.

A single count supports this clone. The DNA of the CDR3 is TGCGCCAGCAGCCCCGGGGGGGTAAGCTCCTACGAGCAGTACTTC. Its translation is CASSPGGVSSYEQYF. The V call is TRBV5-1, the J call TRBJ2-7; 8 nucleotides line up with TRBD2. CDR3 length equals 15 residues. From germline, CDR1 is SGHRS and CDR2 YFSETQ. The junction had 6 bases not matched to a gene; V was cut back by 4 bases and J by 0 bases.

The J gene is TRBJ1-4, the V gene TRBV9, with unresolved D. V gave up 0 bases and J gave up 5 bases, with 8 bases separating them. The CDR3 is 14 residues long. CDR1 and CDR2 (germline): SGDLS, YYNGEE. The CDR3 coding sequence is TGTGCCAGCAGCGTAGAATCGAGGAATGAAAAACTGTTTTTT. Protein product: CASSVESRNEKLFF.

This clone has more than one count but fewer than ten. V and J are TRBV28 and TRBJ1-5, with D possibly TRBD1 on 6 matching bases. V dropped 6 bases and J dropped 6 bases, with 24 bases sitting between them. Per germline, CDR1 MDHEN and CDR2 SYDVKM. This CDR3 region has 17 residues. CDR3 sequence: CASSLRQARGLGQPQHF. The CDR3 region has the DNA TGTGCCAGCAGCCTTCGACAGGCCCGCGGGCTCGGTCAGCCCCAGCATTTT.

The V gene is TRBV7-2, the J gene TRBJ1-5; D possibly corresponds to TRBD1 (6 bases). The V end was cut by 5 bases, the J end by 4 bases, with 18 bases between. This CDR3 region has 16 residues. Germline assignment: CDR1 SGHTA and CDR2 FQGNSA. The CDR3 loop reads CASSLQGWGTNQPQHF. The CDR3, as DNA: TGTGCCAGCAGCCTTCAGGGGTGGGGGACGAATCAGCCCCAGCATTTT.

In this sample, this clone turned up a few times. The chain joins TRBV27 to TRBJ1-6; no definite D call. The germline gives CDR1 MNHEY, CDR2 SMNVEV (reference sequence). Between the trimmed V and J ends, which lost 5 bases and 7 bases, there was a span of 21 bases. The CDR3 extends over 17 amino acids. The CDR3 nucleotides read TGTGCCAGCAGTGGATCTGTCCTTGGTCTCCCAAATTCACCCCTCCACTTT. Protein product: CASSGSVLGLPNSPLHF.